The following is a T cell receptor (beta chain) sequence with its context. Its antigen is unidentified. This CDR3 comprises 14 residues. The junction had 9 bases not matched to a gene; V was cut back by 5 bases and J by 8 bases. The germline V gene encodes CDR1 SGHTA and CDR2 FQGTGA. The record originates from a study of regulatory and conventional T cells in RAG deficiency. Profiling relied on immunoSEQ multiplex PCR, and the TCRdb table lists in-frame clones only, not all of them. The sample contains fewer than 30,000 clones, nearly 95% of which appear only once. Genomic DNA came from blood conventional CD4+ T cells gated CD25-low CD127-high. Study outcomes and limitations: Treg unique TCR beta sequences were approximately 100-fold fewer in Omenn syndrome and CID/AS patients than controls.

This same sample was also taken into another study, of regulatory T cells. That investigation notes: Amplification used 52 TRBV primers and 13 TRBJ primers. Patient repertoires had restricted TRB V-J pairs and skewed V and J usage, most in Tregs.

This TCR was sampled from a human donor in good health. Source material: CD25- CD4+ T cells sorted from blood. The chain is built from TRBV7-3 and TRBJ1-2; 9 bases map to TRBD1. The CDR3 DNA follows: TGTGCCAGCAGCCCGGCGGGACAGGGTCCCGGCTACACCTTC. Translated, it gives CASSPAGQGPGYTF.